This T cell receptor beta chain comes out of a study of graft-versus-host responses after intestinal transplantation. About the research overall: In this cohort, recipients had multivisceral, liver-intestinal, or isolated intestinal transplants. Induction using anti-thymocyte globulin, followed by tacrolimus and steroids for 3 to 4 years, was given to all recipients.

The CDR3 consists of 17 residues. Trimming cost V 1 base and J 3 bases, with 17 bases left between them. Germline V lookup: CDR1 SGHTA, CDR2 FQGNSA. Profiled with immunoSEQ multiplex PCR; TCRdb holds only in-frame clones, not every one. Of some 14,000 clones listed, around 67% are singletons. This clone has just a few counts. Intraepithelial and lamina propria lymphocytes were isolated from graft specimens. This chain links TRBV7-2 with TRBJ2-3; D may be TRBD2 (6 bases). This TCR came from a human patient who received an intestinal transplant, so some T cells may come from the graft donor. The sequencing used ileum tissue, collected 650 to 700 days after intestinal transplantation. For the CDR3, the DNA is TGTGCCAGCAGCTTAGGCGGAGGGTGGGGGTGGACAGATACGCAGTATTTT. The encoded protein is CASSLGGGWGWTDTQYF.